This paragraph reports one TCR beta chain. Its antigen remains undetermined. No base quality values were provided; no much bigger clone lies one nucleotide off. These data belong to a study of blood T cell repertoires in COVID-19 (dated by TCRdb to the early 2020s). At the level of the whole study: Samples from collaborators originated in the United States, Italy and Spain and spanned both the acute and convalescent phases of COVID-19. A de-identified subject ID, COVID-19 status, age in years and sex were almost always included in the sample metadata. A freely available public database, intended as a resource for researchers studying the immune response to SARS-CoV-2, is where the repertoires were released. The material from the prospective study consisted of cDNA or gDNA derived from T cells, B-cell-depleted T cells, or PBMCs. The dataset comprised deeply sampled blood TCRbeta repertoires from subjects exposed to, actively infected with, or recovered from COVID-19. Where HLA class I and class II types were available, the types were taken from metadata supplied by the sample provider, not from assay-based typing. Samples were obtained from the ongoing ImmuneRACE study (first 160 participants) and from 1,200 or so subjects provided by 6 global collaborators.

Points the paper makes about the study in general: How much clinical and demographic metadata was included differed by source and by participant, and the metadata was provided uncurated.

Collaborating institutions collected whole blood in K2EDTA tubes following their own protocols. For TCRbeta analysis, collaborator samples were shipped as frozen whole blood, as isolated PBMCs, or as DNA extracted from either sample type. The immunoSEQ Assay, a bias-controlled multiplex PCR, was used to amplify TCRbeta CDR3 regions from genomic DNA. Turning to the authors' computational methods: Within the assay, amplification of reference gene primers was used to estimate how many nucleated cells each sample contained. To quantify the absolute abundance of each unique TCRbeta CDR3 rearrangement, sequence reads were collapsed and filtered. Productive Simpson clonality was computed per sample as the square root of Simpson's diversity index over productive rearrangements. TCRdb obtained this table from immuneACCESS and retained in-frame rearrangements with V and J assigned. These tables miss some clones; where compared with another copy, unresolved V genes account for less than half of the shortfall, and the remainder is unexplained. V, J and clone size reflect that table, while D and trimming were determined from the DNA. This sample gives roughly 57,000 clones in total; around three quarters of them show up just once. Approximately 3% of the sample lies in the top ten.

The TCR originated in a man aged 55-75 years with acute or convalescent COVID-19. The sample comprised peripheral blood.

The base sequence is TGTGCCAGCAGCTTATACCCACGGGGGGGAGGCTACACCTTC. Its protein is CASSLYPRGGGYTF. Here the chain combines TRBV7-3 and TRBJ1-2; the D region possibly corresponds to TRBD1 (5 bases align). Counted from cysteine to phenylalanine, this CDR3 has 14 amino acids. Only CDR3 DNA is held: 42 bases, read in frame from base 1. CDR1 and CDR2, looked up from the germline V gene, are SGHTA and FQGTGA. V and J are truncated by 2 bases and 8 bases respectively, leaving an intervening sequence of 15 bases.